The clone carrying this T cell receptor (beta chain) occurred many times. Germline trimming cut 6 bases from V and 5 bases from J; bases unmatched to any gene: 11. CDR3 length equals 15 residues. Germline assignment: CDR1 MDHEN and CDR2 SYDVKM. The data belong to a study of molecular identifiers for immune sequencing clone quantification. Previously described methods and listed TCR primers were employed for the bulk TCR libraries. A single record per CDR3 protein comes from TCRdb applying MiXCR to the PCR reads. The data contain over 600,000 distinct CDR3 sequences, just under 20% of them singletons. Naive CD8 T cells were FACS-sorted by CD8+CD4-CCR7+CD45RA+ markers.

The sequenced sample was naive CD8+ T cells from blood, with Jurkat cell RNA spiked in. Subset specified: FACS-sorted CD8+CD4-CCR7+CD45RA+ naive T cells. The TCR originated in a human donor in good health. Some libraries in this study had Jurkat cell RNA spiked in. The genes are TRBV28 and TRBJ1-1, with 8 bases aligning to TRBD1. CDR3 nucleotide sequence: TGTGCCAGCAGGTTAACGGGACAGGCCCTAACTGAAGCTTTCTTT. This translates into CASRLTGQALTEAFF. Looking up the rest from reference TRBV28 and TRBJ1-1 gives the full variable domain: DVKVTQSSRYLVKRTGEKVFLECVQDMDHENMFWYRQDPGLGLRLIYFSYDVKMKEKGDIPEGYSVSREKKERFSLILESASTNQTSMYLCASRLTGQALTEAFFGQGTRLTVV.